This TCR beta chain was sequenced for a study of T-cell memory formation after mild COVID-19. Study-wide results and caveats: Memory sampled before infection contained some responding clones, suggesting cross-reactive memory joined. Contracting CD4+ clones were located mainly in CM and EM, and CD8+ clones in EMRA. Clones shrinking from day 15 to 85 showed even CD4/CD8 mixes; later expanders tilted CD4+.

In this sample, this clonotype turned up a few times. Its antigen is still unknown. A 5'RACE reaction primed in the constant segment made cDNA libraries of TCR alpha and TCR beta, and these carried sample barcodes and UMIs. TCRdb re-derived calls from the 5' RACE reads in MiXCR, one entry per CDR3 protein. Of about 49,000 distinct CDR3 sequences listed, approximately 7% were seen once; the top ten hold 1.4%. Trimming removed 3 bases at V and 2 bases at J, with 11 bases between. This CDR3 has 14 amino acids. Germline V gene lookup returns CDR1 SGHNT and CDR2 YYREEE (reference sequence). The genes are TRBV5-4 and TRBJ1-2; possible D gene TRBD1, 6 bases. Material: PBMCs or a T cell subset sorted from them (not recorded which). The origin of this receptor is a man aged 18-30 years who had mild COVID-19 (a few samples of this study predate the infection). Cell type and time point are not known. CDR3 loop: CASSSGGANYGYTF. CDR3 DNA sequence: TGTGCCAGCAGCTCGGGGGGCGCAAACTATGGCTACACCTTC.